Following are 19 T cell receptor beta chains from one sample sequenced in a study of shared clonotypes between healthy human individuals. The data were produced by immunoSEQ multiplex PCR, yet TCRdb's version contains in-frame clones alone and is incomplete. In the table there are about 320,000 clones, 80% to 90% of which are singletons. Sequencing was performed on memory CD8+ T cells sorted from blood. Sample subset: CD45RO+ cells pooled with CCR7-negative TemRA cells. The receptors shown here come from a young man in good health.

This chain links TRBV5-4 with TRBJ1-1; 7 positions agree with TRBD1. The CDR3 has 13 amino acids. V shed 4 bases and J 6 bases; nucleotides not matched to a gene: 6. Germline V gives CDR1 SGHNT, CDR2 YYREEE (reference sequence). The CDR3 DNA sequence: TGTGCCAGCAGCGGGAACAGGGGTGCTGAAGCTTTCTTT. It translates to CASSGNRGAEAFF.

In its sample, this clone was seen once. This chain links TRBV20-1 with TRBJ2-7; D gene unclear. The CDR3 consists of 11 residues. V dropped 5 bases and J dropped 6 bases, with 11 bases sitting between them. The germline gives CDR1 DFQATT, CDR2 SNEGSKA (reference sequence). CDR3 DNA: TGCAGTGCTCCGATCGGCTTCGAGCAGTACTTC. The encoded protein is CSAPIGFEQYF.

This clone was seen a single time. V and J are TRBV6-5 and TRBJ2-7; 7 positions match TRBD1. The V gene's germline CDR1 is MNHEY and CDR2 SVGAGI. The CDR3 sequence is 14 residues long. V shed 5 bases and J 6 bases; nucleotides not matched to a gene: 10. CDR3 nucleotides: TGTGCCAGCAGTCCTCTGACAGGGACAAGCGAGCAGTACTTC. Its translation: CASSPLTGTSEQYF.

The rearrangement links TRBV2 to TRBJ1-4; 8 nucleotides align to TRBD1. The ends lost 4 bases at V and 4 bases at J; junction bases unmatched: 8. This CDR3 contains 16 residues. Germline assignment: CDR1 SNHLY and CDR2 FYNNEI. The DNA of the CDR3 is TGTGCCAGCAGTGTCCCCGAGGACAGGGATAATGAAAAACTGTTTTTT. Protein sequence: CASSVPEDRDNEKLFF. Complete variable domain (other parts from reference TRBV2 and TRBJ1-4): EPEVTQTPSHQVTQMGQEVILRCVPISNHLYFYWYRQILGQKVEFLVSFYNNEISEKSEIFDDQFSVERPDGSNFTLKIRSTKLEDSAMYFCASSVPEDRDNEKLFFGSGTQLSVL.

This clone appeared a single time. This chain joins TRBV7-9 and TRBJ2-7; no reliable D call. The CDR3 totals 13 residues. Trimming pared 3 bases from V and 5 bases from J, leaving 11 bases between. Germline assignment: CDR1 SEHNR and CDR2 FQNEAQ (reference sequence). The CDR3 coding sequence is TGTGCCAGCAGCTTCTTCGGTGGCCACGAGCAGTACTTC. It translates to CASSFFGGHEQYF.

CDR3 residues: CASNLGGTDEKLFF. The CDR3 region has the DNA TGCGCCAGCAATCTCGGGGGCACGGATGAAAAACTGTTTTTT. This rearrangement joins TRBV10-2 to TRBJ1-4, with D possibly matching TRBD1 (6 bases). Germline-derived CDR1 and CDR2 are WSHSY and SAAADI. The length of the CDR3 is 14 residues. Trimming took off 7 bases at V and 6 bases at J, with 15 bases between the two ends.

The rearrangement uses TRBV4-2 and TRBJ2-5, with D hard to call. V lost 0 bases to trimming and J lost 7 bases, with 12 bases between them. This CDR3 region has 14 residues. Germline loops: CDR1 LGHNA, CDR2 YNFKEQ. The CDR3 region is CASSQETTHATQYF. CDR3 coding DNA: TGTGCCAGCAGCCAAGAAACTACTCATGCGACCCAGTACTTC.

Written as DNA, the CDR3 is TGCGCCAGCAGCTTGATGGGACAGGGGGTATCGCCCACCTTC. It specifies CASSLMGQGVSPTF. This chain connects TRBV5-1 to TRBJ1-2; 11 positions match TRBD1. The V gene's germline CDR1 is SGHRS and CDR2 YFSETQ. The CDR3 has 14 amino acids. V was pared by 1 base and J by 13 bases, with 9 bases of the junction left unmatched. Variable domain in full (rest from reference TRBV5-1 and TRBJ1-2): KAGVTQTPRYLIKTRGQQVTLSCSPISGHRSVSWYQQTPGQGLQFLFEYFSETQRNKGNFPGRFSGRQFSNSRSEMNVSTLELGDSALYLCASSLMGQGVSPTFGSGTRLTVV.

The rearrangement uses TRBV4-2 and TRBJ2-7; D is possibly TRBD1 (7 bases). Germline V CDR1 and CDR2: LGHNA, YNFKEQ. V was cut by 0 bases and J by 3 bases, with 12 bases left in between. This CDR3 region has 15 residues. CDR3 sequence reads: CASSQEWQGGYEQYF. The DNA of the CDR3 is TGTGCCAGCAGCCAAGAGTGGCAGGGGGGCTACGAGCAGTACTTC.

V and J are TRBV10-1 and TRBJ2-1; D is uncertain. The germline V gene has CDR1 WNHNN and CDR2 SYGVQD (reference sequence). V was pared by 2 bases and J by 0 bases, with 8 bases between. The CDR3 has 15 residues. Written as DNA, the CDR3 is TGCGCCAGCAGTGAGGGTGGAAGCTCCTACAATGAGCAGTTCTTC. It yields the protein CASSEGGSSYNEQFF.

The V call is TRBV4-1, the J call TRBJ1-4; possible D gene TRBD1, 5 bases. Germline V lookup: CDR1 MGHRA, CDR2 YSYEKL. The CDR3 runs 14 residues. V gave up 1 base and J gave up 6 bases, with 9 bases separating them. The CDR3 sequence is CASSQVRGYEKLFF. The CDR3 nucleotides are TGCGCCAGCAGCCAAGTGAGGGGATATGAAAAACTGTTTTTT.

The rearrangement joins TRBV7-2 to TRBJ2-3, with TRBD2 matching over 8 bases. The V gene end was trimmed by 1 base and the J gene end by 2 bases; junction bases not matched to a gene: 5. Germline CDR1 reads SGHTA; CDR2 reads FQGNSA. The CDR3 has 16 residues. The CDR3 DNA sequence: TGTGCCAGCAGCTTAGTTTCAGCGGGAGACACAGATACGCAGTATTTT. Translated: CASSLVSAGDTDTQYF.

V gene TRBV28 combines with J gene TRBJ2-5; D gene ambiguous. The CDR3 loop spans 14 amino acids. V was shortened by 2 bases and J by 1 base, with 8 bases between the two germline ends. Germline V lookup: CDR1 MDHEN, CDR2 SYDVKM. The CDR3 loop is CASSLTSGQETQYF. The CDR3, as DNA: TGTGCCAGCAGTTTAACTTCGGGCCAAGAGACCCAGTACTTC.

The genes are TRBV7-8 and TRBJ2-7; 7 positions match TRBD1. This CDR3 has 14 residues. V shed 5 bases, J shed 2 bases, and the junction held 6 bases outside the gene matches. Germline lookup yields CDR1 SGHVS and CDR2 FQNEAQ. The CDR3 bases are TGTGCCAGCAGCCCGAGACAGGGAACCTACGAGCAGTACTTC. Translated: CASSPRQGTYEQYF.

The rearrangement uses TRBV6-5 and TRBJ1-5; D uncertain. This CDR3 spans 14 amino acids. V was trimmed by 2 bases and J by 2 bases, leaving 7 bases between them. Germline V gene lookup returns CDR1 MNHEY and CDR2 SVGAGI. The CDR3 is CASSYEAGNQPQHF. In DNA, the CDR3 is TGTGCCAGCAGTTACGAAGCCGGCAATCAGCCCCAGCATTTT.

By share, this clone ranks as medium-sized. Other DNA sequences from this sample encode an identical CDR3 as well. The rearrangement joins TRBV27 to TRBJ2-7; a possible D gene is TRBD1 (5 bases). The CDR3 runs 14 residues. Trimming pared 5 bases from V and 2 bases from J, leaving 13 bases between. Germline V CDR1 and CDR2: MNHEY, SMNVEV (reference sequence). The CDR3 DNA sequence: TGTGCCAGCAGTCCCACAGGTACTACCTACGAGCAGTACTTC. It specifies CASSPTGTTYEQYF.

V gene TRBV6-6 combines with J gene TRBJ2-7; D is uncertain. This CDR3 is built from 13 residues. Deletions cut 6 bases from V and 0 bases from J, with 9 bases between. Germline V gene sequence: CDR1 MNHNY, CDR2 SVGAGI (reference sequence). CDR3 in DNA: TGTGCCAGCAGCCCGGGTGCCTCCTACGAGCAGTACTTC. Amino acid sequence: CASSPGASYEQYF.

In this sample, this clone turned up once. The chain couples TRBV11-2 to TRBJ2-1; 7 positions agree with TRBD2. This CDR3 is 15 amino acids long. Trimming cost V 5 bases and J 5 bases; bases outside gene matches: 9. The germline CDR1 and CDR2 sequences are SGHAT and FQNNGV. CDR3 bases: TGTGCCAGCAGCCCCCTGTGGGGAGGGGACAATGAGCAGTTCTTC. Its protein is CASSPLWGGDNEQFF.

The V gene is TRBV6-5, the J gene TRBJ1-1; the match to TRBD1 covers 7 bases. This CDR3 region has 14 residues. Germline V gene lookup returns CDR1 MNHEY and CDR2 SVGAGI. V lost 6 bases to trimming and J lost 1 base; unmatched junction nucleotides: 5. The CDR3 spells CASRPGGGNTEAFF. For the CDR3, the DNA is TGTGCCAGCAGGCCAGGGGGGGGGAACACTGAAGCTTTCTTT.